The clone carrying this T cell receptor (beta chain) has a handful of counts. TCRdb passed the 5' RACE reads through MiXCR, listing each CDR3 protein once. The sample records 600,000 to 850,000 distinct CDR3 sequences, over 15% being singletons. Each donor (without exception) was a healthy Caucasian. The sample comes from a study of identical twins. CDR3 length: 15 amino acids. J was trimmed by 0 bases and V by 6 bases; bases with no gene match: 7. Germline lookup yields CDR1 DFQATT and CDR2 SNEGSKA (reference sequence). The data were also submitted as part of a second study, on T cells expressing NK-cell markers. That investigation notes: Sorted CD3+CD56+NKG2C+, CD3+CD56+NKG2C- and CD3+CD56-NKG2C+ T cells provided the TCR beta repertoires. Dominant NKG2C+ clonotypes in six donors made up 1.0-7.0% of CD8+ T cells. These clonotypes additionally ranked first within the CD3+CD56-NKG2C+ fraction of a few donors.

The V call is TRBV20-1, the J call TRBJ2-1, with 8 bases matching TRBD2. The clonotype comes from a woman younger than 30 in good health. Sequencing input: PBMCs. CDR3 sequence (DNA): TGCAGTGCCCCCCCCGGGAGGGGCTCCTACAATGAGCAGTTCTTC. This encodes CSAPPGRGSYNEQFF.